A single sample is the source of the 25 T cell receptor beta chains below, sequenced in a study of shared T cell receptors in the human thymus. Libraries were prepared by immunoSEQ multiplex PCR; TCRdb keeps only in-frame clonotypes and omits some of them. The sample has some 720,000 clones; roughly 88% are singletons. These data were also filed under a second study, of human thymus T cells.

The source material was thymocytes. The source is a boy under two years old with a congenital heart defect.

The rearrangement uses TRBV4-3 and TRBJ2-7; TRBD2 aligns across 11 bases. The V and J ends lost 8 bases and 4 bases, in that order; junction bases with no gene match: 13. Germline-derived CDR1 and CDR2 are LGHNA and YSLEER. The CDR3 extends over 16 amino acids. This chain's CDR3 is CASALLAGGRRYEQYF. CDR3 in DNA: TGCGCCAGCGCCCTCCTAGCGGGGGGAAGGAGGTACGAGCAGTACTTC.

V and J are TRBV19 and TRBJ2-2, with a weak D call TRBD1 (5 bases). The ends were cut back, 5 bases at V and 5 bases at J, with 9 bases in the middle. This CDR3 comprises 13 residues. Looked up from germline, CDR1 is LNHDA and CDR2 is SQIVND (reference sequence). The CDR3 reads CASSLRETGELFF. CDR3 nucleotide sequence: TGTGCCAGTAGTCTCAGGGAAACCGGGGAGCTGTTTTTT.

The chain uses TRBV27 and TRBJ2-5, with 11 nucleotides matching TRBD2. The CDR3 has 17 amino acids. Trimming removed 4 bases from V and 5 bases from J; junction bases left unmatched: 12. Looked up from germline, CDR1 is MNHEY and CDR2 is SMNVEV (reference sequence). The CDR3 sequence is CASSWRMPSGRLETQYF. For the CDR3, the DNA is TGTGCCAGCAGTTGGAGAATGCCTAGCGGGAGGTTGGAGACCCAGTACTTC.

The rearrangement links TRBV7-6 to TRBJ2-3, with TRBD2 matching 12 bases. V trimming: 5 bases; J trimming: 1 base; junction bases outside the gene matches: 4. The CDR3 has 16 residues. Germline loops: CDR1 SGHVS, CDR2 FNYEAQ. CDR3 sequence (DNA): TGTGCCAGCAGCCTCCTAGCGGGAGGGGGCACAGATACGCAGTATTTT. It is translated as CASSLLAGGGTDTQYF.

The chain couples TRBV11-2 to TRBJ1-2, with D unresolved. CDR1 and CDR2 (germline): SGHAT, FQNNGV. The CDR3 has 14 amino acids. Trimming stripped 5 bases from V and 4 bases from J, with 14 bases between. CDR3 bases: TGTGCCAGCAGCCCCGCAAGAGAAACCTATGGCTACACCTTC. It yields the protein CASSPARETYGYTF.

J is TRBJ1-1 and V is TRBV11-2; no reliable D call. Looked up from germline, CDR1 is SGHAT and CDR2 is FQNNGV. The CDR3 has 13 residues. The V end was cut by 0 bases, the J end by 2 bases, with 4 bases between. The CDR3 nucleotides are TGTGCCAGCAGCTTAGATCCAAACACTGAAGCTTTCTTT. It is translated as CASSLDPNTEAFF.

The V gene is TRBV2, the J gene TRBJ2-7, with D perhaps matching TRBD1 (6 bases). Germline V gene lookup returns CDR1 SNHLY and CDR2 FYNNEI. This CDR3 spans 13 amino acids. The V and J ends lost 2 bases and 5 bases respectively, with 10 bases between them. CDR3 sequence reads: CASSEYPGDEQYF. The CDR3 DNA reads as TGTGCCAGCAGTGAATATCCAGGGGACGAGCAGTACTTC.

The chain's CDR3 is CASSVGYATGDTEAFF. The CDR3 nucleotides read TGTGCCAGCAGCGTAGGGTACGCGACAGGAGACACTGAAGCTTTCTTT. This sequence joins TRBV9 and TRBJ1-1; the D gene is possibly TRBD1 (6 bases). Looked up from germline, CDR1 is SGDLS and CDR2 is YYNGEE. The CDR3 sequence is 16 residues long. V lost 0 bases, J lost 3 bases, and 15 bases lay in between.

This chain connects TRBV28 to TRBJ2-7; 10 positions agree with TRBD2. V was pared by 3 bases and J by 6 bases, with 8 bases of the junction left unmatched. Germline values: CDR1 MDHEN, CDR2 SYDVKM. CDR3 length equals 15 residues. The DNA for the CDR3 is TGTGCCAGCAGTTTGCTCTCCCTAGCGGGAGTCGAGCAGTACTTC. Its protein is CASSLLSLAGVEQYF.

The chain has TRBV6-5 and TRBJ2-7, with 7 nucleotides matching TRBD1. This CDR3 contains 13 residues. V was pared by 6 bases and J by 12 bases, with 14 bases of the junction left unmatched. Germline values: CDR1 MNHEY, CDR2 SVGAGI. CDR3 amino acids: CASSLDRDLGLYF. The CDR3 bases are TGTGCCAGCAGCCTCGACAGGGACCTGGGTCTGTACTTC.

The rearrangement uses TRBV12-5 and TRBJ1-2, with D perhaps matching TRBD1 (6 bases). Germline V gives CDR1 LGHNT, CDR2 FRNRAP. This CDR3 is 16 amino acids long. Between the trimmed V and J ends, which lost 4 bases and 3 bases, there was a span of 18 bases. The CDR3 protein is CASGSPKGRGDYGYTF. Written as DNA, the CDR3 is TGTGCTAGTGGTTCCCCTAAGGGGAGGGGGGACTATGGCTACACCTTC.

A few counts support this clone. The chain employs TRBV11-2 and TRBJ2-7, with 9 bases that match TRBD1. The CDR3 spans 13 residues. J lost 5 bases, V lost 4 bases, and 3 bases had no gene match. CDR1 and CDR2 from the germline V gene are SGHAT and FQNNGV. CDR3 nucleotides: TGTGCCAGCAGCTCGGACAGGGGCCACGAGCAGTACTTC. This encodes CASSSDRGHEQYF.

Of note for this clone: The junction departs from the called germline gene at one end, perhaps through a read error. The rearrangement joins TRBV18 to TRBJ2-1; 8 bases are a match to TRBD2. CDR1 KGHSH and CDR2 LQKENI come from the germline V gene. The CDR3 is 16 amino acids. The CDR3 region has the DNA TGTGCCAGCTCAGCACCCGGGACTAGGATTGACAATGAGCAGTTCTTC. It yields the protein CASSAPGTRIDNEQFF.

In regard to this clone: The junction and the germline gene differ at one end; a read error may be behind it. J is TRBJ1-4 and V is TRBV11-2; TRBD1 matches at 11 bases. The CDR3 runs 17 residues. CDR1 is SGHAT, CDR2 FQNNGV, per germline. CDR3 DNA sequence: TGTGCCAGCAGCTCCTTGGACAGGGGGCCCTCAATGAAAAATCTGTTTTTT. This codes for CASSSLDRGPSMKNLFF.

This clone appeared a single time. The rearrangement joins TRBV19 to TRBJ2-7, with TRBD1 matching over 7 bases. This CDR3 is built from 16 residues. V was pared by 1 base and J by 0 bases, with 6 bases of the junction left unmatched. Germline values: CDR1 LNHDA, CDR2 SQIVND (reference sequence). CDR3 sequence (DNA): TGTGCCAGTAGTATAGTAGGGGGCCGTCGCTCCTACGAGCAGTACTTC. As protein: CASSIVGGRRSYEQYF.

The V gene is TRBV2, the J gene TRBJ2-4, with 10 bases fitting TRBD1. CDR1 and CDR2 from the germline V gene are SNHLY and FYNNEI. V lost 9 bases to trimming and J lost 6 bases; unmatched junction nucleotides: 5. The CDR3 runs to 13 residues. The CDR3 spells CARGQGSGNIQYF. The CDR3 nucleotides are TGTGCCAGGGGACAGGGGTCGGGAAACATTCAGTACTTC. Looking up the rest from reference TRBV2 and TRBJ2-4 gives the full variable domain: EPEVTQTPSHQVTQMGQEVILRCVPISNHLYFYWYRQILGQKVEFLVSFYNNEISEKSEIFDDQFSVERPDGSNFTLKIRSTKLEDSAMYFCARGQGSGNIQYFGAGTRLSVL.

The chain combines TRBV4-2 with TRBJ2-3; TRBD1 might be the D (6 bases). Germline V CDR1 and CDR2: LGHNA, YNFKEQ. V was clipped by 2 bases and J by 7 bases, with 13 bases between them. The CDR3 runs to 14 residues. DNA for the CDR3: TGTGCCAGCAGCCAAAAAACAGGGACCCATACGCAGTATTTT. Its translation is CASSQKTGTHTQYF.

The chain couples TRBV29-1 to TRBJ1-2; 8 nucleotides match TRBD1. The CDR3 covers 16 residues. Trimming at V came to 6 bases and at J to 3 bases, leaving 15 bases not matched to a gene. The V gene's germline CDR1 is SQVTM and CDR2 ANQGSEA. The CDR3 DNA is TGCAGCGTGCCGACAGGGGAACTAACTGCCGACTATGGCTACACCTTC. This sequence encodes CSVPTGELTADYGYTF.

This chain links TRBV6-4 with TRBJ1-1, with D perhaps TRBD1 (5 bases). Germline loops: CDR1 MRHNA, CDR2 SNTAGT. Trimming took off 4 bases at V and 1 base at J, with 16 bases between the two ends. There are 16 residues in the CDR3. CDR3 nucleotides: TGTGCCAGCAGTGTGGGGCCCCCGGCGGAGAACACTGAAGCTTTCTTT. Residues: CASSVGPPAENTEAFF.

This clone was seen once. V is TRBV19 and J is TRBJ2-5; 9 bases agree with TRBD2. The CDR3 has 14 residues. The J segment lost 2 bases and the V segment lost 6 bases, leaving 4 bases of the junction unmatched. Per germline, CDR1 LNHDA and CDR2 SQIVND (reference sequence). In DNA form, the CDR3 reads TGTGCCAGTAGCCCGACTAGCGGACAAGAGACCCAGTACTTC. Translation gives CASSPTSGQETQYF.

This CDR3 reads CASSPGQGSGGDTEAFF. The DNA for the CDR3 is TGTGCCAGCAGCCCTGGACAGGGCTCAGGTGGGGACACTGAAGCTTTCTTT. The J gene is TRBJ1-1, the V gene TRBV28, with 8 bases that match TRBD1. The CDR3 has 17 amino acids. From germline, CDR1 is MDHEN and CDR2 SYDVKM. V lost 6 bases and J lost 3; bases outside the gene matches: 15.

This sequence joins TRBV19 and TRBJ2-4, with a possible D match to TRBD2 (5 bases). Trimming cost V 5 bases and J 0 bases, with 14 bases left between them. The CDR3 extends over 16 amino acids. The V gene's germline CDR1 is LNHDA and CDR2 SQIVND (reference sequence). This chain's CDR3 is CASSATRVLAKNIQYF. CDR3 nucleotides: TGTGCCAGTAGTGCAACGAGGGTTCTAGCCAAAAACATTCAGTACTTC.

The chain recombines TRBV7-2 with TRBJ2-1; D might be TRBD2 (5 bases). CDR1 is SGHTA, CDR2 FQGNSA, per germline. This CDR3 contains 15 residues. V was shortened by 5 bases and J by 12 bases, with 23 bases between the two germline ends. CDR3 protein: CASSPSERKTSRQFF. In DNA form, the CDR3 reads TGTGCCAGCAGCCCCTCGGAGCGGAAGACAAGTCGGCAGTTCTTC.

This rearrangement joins TRBV7-9 to TRBJ1-1; TRBD1 is a possible D gene (5 bases). The CDR3 covers 11 residues. The germline CDR1 and CDR2 sequences are SEHNR and FQNEAQ (reference sequence). V lost 5 bases and J lost 11, with 12 bases in between. CDR3 bases: TGTGCCAGCAGCCCGCGGGGGGTTGCTTTCTTT. Its translation: CASSPRGVAFF.

V is TRBV7-9 and J is TRBJ1-3, with a possible D match to TRBD1 (6 bases). This CDR3 region has 15 residues. The V gene's germline CDR1 is SEHNR and CDR2 FQNEAQ (reference sequence). V lost 5 bases to trimming and J lost 0 bases, with 11 bases between them. This CDR3 reads CASSRDRPSGNTIYF. CDR3 nucleotide sequence: TGTGCCAGCAGCCGAGACAGGCCCTCTGGAAACACCATATATTTT.